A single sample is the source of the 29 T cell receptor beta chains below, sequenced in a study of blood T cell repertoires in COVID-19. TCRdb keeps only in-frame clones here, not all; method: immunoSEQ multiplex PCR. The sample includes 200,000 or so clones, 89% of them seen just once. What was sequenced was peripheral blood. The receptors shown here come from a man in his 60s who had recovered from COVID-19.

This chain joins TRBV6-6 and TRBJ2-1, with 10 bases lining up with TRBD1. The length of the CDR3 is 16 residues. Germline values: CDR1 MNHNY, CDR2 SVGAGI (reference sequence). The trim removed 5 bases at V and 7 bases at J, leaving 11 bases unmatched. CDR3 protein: CASSHQGGTGANEQFF. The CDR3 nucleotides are TGTGCCAGCAGTCATCAGGGCGGGACAGGGGCTAATGAGCAGTTCTTC.

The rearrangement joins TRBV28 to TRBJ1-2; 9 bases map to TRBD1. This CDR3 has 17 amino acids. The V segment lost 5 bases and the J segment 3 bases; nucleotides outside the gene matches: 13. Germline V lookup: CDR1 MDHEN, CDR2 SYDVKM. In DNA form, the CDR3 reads TGTGCCAGCAGTAACAGGGGGCTATTAGGGCTATACTATGGCTACACCTTC. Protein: CASSNRGLLGLYYGYTF.

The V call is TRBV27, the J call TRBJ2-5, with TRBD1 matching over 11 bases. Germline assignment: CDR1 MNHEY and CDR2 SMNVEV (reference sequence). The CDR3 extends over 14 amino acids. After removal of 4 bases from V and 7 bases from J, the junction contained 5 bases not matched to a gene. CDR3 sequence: CASSSRDRGMTQYF. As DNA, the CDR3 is TGTGCCAGCAGTTCCCGGGACAGGGGGATGACCCAGTACTTC.

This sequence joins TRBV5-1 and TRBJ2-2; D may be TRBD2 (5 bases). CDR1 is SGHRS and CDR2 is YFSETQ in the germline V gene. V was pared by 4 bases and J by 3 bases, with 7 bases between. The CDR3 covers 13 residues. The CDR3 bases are TGCGCCAGCAGCGAGGGCCACACCGGGGAGCTGTTTTTT. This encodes CASSEGHTGELFF.

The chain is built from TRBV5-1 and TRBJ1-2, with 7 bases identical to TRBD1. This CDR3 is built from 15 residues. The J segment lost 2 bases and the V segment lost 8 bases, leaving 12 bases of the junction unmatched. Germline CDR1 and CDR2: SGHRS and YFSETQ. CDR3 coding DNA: TGCGCCAGTCCGAACCCCGGGACAGAAAACTATGGCTACACCTTC. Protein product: CASPNPGTENYGYTF.

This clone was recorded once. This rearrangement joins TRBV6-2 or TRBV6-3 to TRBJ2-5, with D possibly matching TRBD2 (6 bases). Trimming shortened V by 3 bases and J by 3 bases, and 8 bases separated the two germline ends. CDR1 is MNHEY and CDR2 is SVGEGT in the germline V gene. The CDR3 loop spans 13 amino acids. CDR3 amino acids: CASSYAGKETQYF. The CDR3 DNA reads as TGTGCCAGCAGTTATGCGGGAAAAGAGACCCAGTACTTC.

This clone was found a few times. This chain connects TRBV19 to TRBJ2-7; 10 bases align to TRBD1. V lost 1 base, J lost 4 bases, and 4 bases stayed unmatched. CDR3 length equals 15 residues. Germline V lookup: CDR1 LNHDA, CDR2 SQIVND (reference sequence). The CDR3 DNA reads TGTGCCAGTAGTATAGTCCCGGGACAGGGGTACGAGCAGTACTTC. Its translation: CASSIVPGQGYEQYF. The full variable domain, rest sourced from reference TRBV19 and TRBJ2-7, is DGGITQSPKYLFRKEGQNVTLSCEQNLNHDAMYWYRQDPGQGLRLIYYSQIVNDFQKGDIAEGYSVSREKKESFPLTVTSAQKNPTAFYLCASSIVPGQGYEQYFGPGTRLTVT.

Written as DNA, the CDR3 is TGTGCCCCCCTCGGTAGGACTAGCGTCTACGAGCAGTACTTC. Its protein is CAPLGRTSVYEQYF. The chain uses TRBV24-1 and TRBJ2-7, with 9 bases fitting TRBD2. This CDR3 contains 14 residues. The trim removed 12 bases at V and 3 bases at J, leaving 11 bases unmatched. From germline, CDR1 is KGHDR and CDR2 SFDVKD.

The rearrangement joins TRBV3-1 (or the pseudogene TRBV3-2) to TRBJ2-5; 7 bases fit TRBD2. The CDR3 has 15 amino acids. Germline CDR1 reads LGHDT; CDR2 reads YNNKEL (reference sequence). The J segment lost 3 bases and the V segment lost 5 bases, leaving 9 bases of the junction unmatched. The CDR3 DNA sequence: TGTGCCAGCAGCTCGCGTTCAGGACTAGAAGAGACCCAGTACTTC. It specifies CASSSRSGLEETQYF.

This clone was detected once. The CDR3 bases are TGTGCCAGAAGCTTAGGGGACAGGGCAAAATTCTTC. It translates to CARSLGDRAKFF. The rearrangement links TRBV7-5 to TRBJ2-1; the table's D gene call, TRBD1, was not cross checked with the DNA. TRBV7-5 is a pseudogene locus. The CDR3 spans 12 residues.

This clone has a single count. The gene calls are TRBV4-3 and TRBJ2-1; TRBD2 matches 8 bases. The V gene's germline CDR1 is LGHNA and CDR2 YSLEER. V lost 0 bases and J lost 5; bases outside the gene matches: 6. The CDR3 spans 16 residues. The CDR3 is CASSQDTGRAHNEQFF. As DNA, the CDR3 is TGCGCCAGCAGCCAAGATACCGGGAGGGCCCACAATGAGCAGTTCTTC.

CDR3 loop: CASGVQGANTEAFF. In DNA form, the CDR3 reads TGTGCCAGCGGTGTGCAGGGGGCAAACACTGAAGCTTTCTTT. This chain links TRBV7-3 with TRBJ1-1, with TRBD1 identical over 8 bases. The CDR3 spans 14 residues. The trim removed 8 bases at V and 2 bases at J, leaving 7 bases unmatched. Germline assignment: CDR1 SGHTA and CDR2 FQGTGA.

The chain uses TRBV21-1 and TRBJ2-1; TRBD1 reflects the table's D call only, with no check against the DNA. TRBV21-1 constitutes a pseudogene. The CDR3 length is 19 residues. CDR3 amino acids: CASSKGKQGDRGPYNEQFF. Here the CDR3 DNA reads TGTGCCAGCAGCAAAGGCAAACAAGGTGACAGGGGGCCCTACAATGAGCAGTTCTTC.

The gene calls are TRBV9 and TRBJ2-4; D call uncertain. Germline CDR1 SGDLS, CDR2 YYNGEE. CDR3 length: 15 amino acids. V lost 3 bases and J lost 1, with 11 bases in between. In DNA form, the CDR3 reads TGTGCCAGCAGCGCAGGTGGCCTTGCCAAAAACATTCAGTACTTC. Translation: CASSAGGLAKNIQYF.

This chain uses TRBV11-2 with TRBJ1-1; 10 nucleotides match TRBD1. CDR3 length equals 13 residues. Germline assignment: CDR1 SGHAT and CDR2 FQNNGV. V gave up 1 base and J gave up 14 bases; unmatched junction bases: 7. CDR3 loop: CASSLVGQGVRFF. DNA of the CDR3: TGTGCCAGCAGCTTAGTCGGACAGGGGGTGCGGTTCTTT. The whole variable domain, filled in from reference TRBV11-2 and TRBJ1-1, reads EAGVAQSPRYKIIEKRQSVAFWCNPISGHATLYWYQQILGQGPKLLIQFQNNGVVDDSQLPKDRFSAERLKGVDSTLKIQPAKLEDSAVYLCASSLVGQGVRFFGQGTRLTVV.

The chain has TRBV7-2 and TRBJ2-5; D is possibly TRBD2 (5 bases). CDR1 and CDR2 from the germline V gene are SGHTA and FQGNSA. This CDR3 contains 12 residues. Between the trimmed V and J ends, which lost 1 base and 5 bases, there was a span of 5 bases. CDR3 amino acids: CASSLGRETQYF. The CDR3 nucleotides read TGTGCCAGCAGCTTAGGGAGGGAGACCCAGTACTTC. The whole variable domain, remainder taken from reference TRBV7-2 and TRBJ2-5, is GAGVSQSPSNKVTEKGKDVELRCDPISGHTALYWYRQSLGQGLEFLIYFQGNSAPDKSGLPSDRFSAERTGGSVSTLTIQRTQQEDSAVYLCASSLGRETQYFGPGTRLLVL.

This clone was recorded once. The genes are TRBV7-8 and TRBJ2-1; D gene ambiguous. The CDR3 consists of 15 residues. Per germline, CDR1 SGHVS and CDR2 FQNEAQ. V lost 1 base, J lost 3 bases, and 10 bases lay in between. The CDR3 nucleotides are TGTGCCAGCAGCTTAGGCCACACCCTCTACAATGAGCAGTTCTTC. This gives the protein CASSLGHTLYNEQFF.

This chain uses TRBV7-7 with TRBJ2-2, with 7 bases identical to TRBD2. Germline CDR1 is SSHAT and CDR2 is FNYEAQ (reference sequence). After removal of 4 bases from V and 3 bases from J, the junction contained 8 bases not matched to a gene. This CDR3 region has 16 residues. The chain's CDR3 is CASSSTSRADTGELFF. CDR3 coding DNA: TGTGCCAGCAGCTCGACTAGCCGGGCCGACACCGGGGAGCTGTTTTTT. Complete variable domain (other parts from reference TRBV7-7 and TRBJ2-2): GAGVSQSPRYKVTKRGQDVTLRCDPISSHATLYWYQQALGQGPEFLTYFNYEAQPDKSGLPSDRFSAERPEGSISTLTIQRTEQRDSAMYRCASSSTSRADTGELFFGEGSRLTVL.

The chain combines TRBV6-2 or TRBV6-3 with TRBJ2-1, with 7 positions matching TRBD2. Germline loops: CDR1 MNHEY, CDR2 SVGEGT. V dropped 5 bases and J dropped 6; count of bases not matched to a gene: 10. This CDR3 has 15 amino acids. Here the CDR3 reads CASSQWVQRGNEQFF. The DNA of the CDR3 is TGTGCCAGCAGTCAATGGGTCCAGCGGGGCAATGAGCAGTTCTTC.

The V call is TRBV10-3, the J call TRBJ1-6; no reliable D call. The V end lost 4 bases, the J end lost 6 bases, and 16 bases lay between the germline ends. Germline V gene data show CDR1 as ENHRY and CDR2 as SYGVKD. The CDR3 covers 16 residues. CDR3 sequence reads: CAISARSRDSNSPLHF. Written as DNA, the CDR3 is TGTGCCATCAGTGCCCGGAGTAGAGATTCTAATTCACCCCTCCACTTT.

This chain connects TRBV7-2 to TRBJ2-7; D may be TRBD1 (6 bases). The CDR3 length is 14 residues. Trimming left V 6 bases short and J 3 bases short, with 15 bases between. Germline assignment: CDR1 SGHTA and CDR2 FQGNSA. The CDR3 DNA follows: TGTGCCAGCAGTAGGACAGCCACCAACTACGAGCAGTACTTC. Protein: CASSRTATNYEQYF.

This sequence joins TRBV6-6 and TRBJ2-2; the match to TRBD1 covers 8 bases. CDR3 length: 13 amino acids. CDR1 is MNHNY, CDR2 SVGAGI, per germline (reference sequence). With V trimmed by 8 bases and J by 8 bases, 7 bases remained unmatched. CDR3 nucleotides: TGTGCCAGCGAAAACAGGGGGTCTGGGGAGCTGTTTTTT. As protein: CASENRGSGELFF.

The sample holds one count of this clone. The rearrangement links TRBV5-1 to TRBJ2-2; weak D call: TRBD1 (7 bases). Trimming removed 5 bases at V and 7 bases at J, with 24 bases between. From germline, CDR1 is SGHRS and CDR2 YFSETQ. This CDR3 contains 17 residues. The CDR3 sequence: CASRSGRRQGTNGELFF. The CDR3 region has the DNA TGCGCCAGCAGAAGTGGGAGGAGACAGGGTACGAACGGGGAGCTGTTTTTT.

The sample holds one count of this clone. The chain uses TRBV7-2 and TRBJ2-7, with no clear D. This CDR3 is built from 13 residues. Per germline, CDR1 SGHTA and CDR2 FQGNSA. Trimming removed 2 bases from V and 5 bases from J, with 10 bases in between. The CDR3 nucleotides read TGTGCCAGCAGCTTAACAGTTTCAAACGAGCAGTACTTC. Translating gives CASSLTVSNEQYF.

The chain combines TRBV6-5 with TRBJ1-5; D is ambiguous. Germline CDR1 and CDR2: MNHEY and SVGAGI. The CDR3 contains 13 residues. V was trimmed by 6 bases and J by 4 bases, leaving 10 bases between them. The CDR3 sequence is CASRTGLNQPQHF. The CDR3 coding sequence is TGTGCCAGCAGGACGGGATTGAATCAGCCCCAGCATTTT.

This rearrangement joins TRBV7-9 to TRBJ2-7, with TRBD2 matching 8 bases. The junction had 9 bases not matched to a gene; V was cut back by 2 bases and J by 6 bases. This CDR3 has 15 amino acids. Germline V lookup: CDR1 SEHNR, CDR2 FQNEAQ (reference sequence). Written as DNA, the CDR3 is TGTGCCAGCAGCTTAAGACAGGCTGGACTAGCCGAGCAGTACTTC. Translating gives CASSLRQAGLAEQYF.

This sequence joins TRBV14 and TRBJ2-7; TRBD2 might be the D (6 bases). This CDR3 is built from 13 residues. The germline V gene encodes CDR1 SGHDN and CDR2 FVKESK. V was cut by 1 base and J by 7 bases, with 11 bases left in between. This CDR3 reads CASSQALAYEQYF. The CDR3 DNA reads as TGTGCCAGCAGCCAAGCCCTAGCGTATGAGCAGTACTTC. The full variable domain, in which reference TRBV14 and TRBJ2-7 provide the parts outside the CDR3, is EAGVTQFPSHSVIEKGQTVTLRCDPISGHDNLYWYRRVMGKEIKFLLHFVKESKQDESGMPNNRFLAERTGGTYSTLKVQPAELEDSGVYFCASSQALAYEQYFGPGTRLTVT.

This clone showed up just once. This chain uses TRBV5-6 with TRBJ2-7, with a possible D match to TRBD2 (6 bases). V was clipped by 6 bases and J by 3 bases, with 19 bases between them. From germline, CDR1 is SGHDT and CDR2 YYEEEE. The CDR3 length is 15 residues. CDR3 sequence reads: CASTRLDLAVYEQYF. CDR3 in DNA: TGTGCCAGCACCAGACTAGATCTTGCCGTCTACGAGCAGTACTTC.

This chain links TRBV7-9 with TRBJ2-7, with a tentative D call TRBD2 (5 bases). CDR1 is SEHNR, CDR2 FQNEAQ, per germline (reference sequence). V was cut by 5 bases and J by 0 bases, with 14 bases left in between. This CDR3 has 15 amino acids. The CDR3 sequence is CASSPLTGSSYEQYF. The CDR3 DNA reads TGTGCCAGCAGCCCTCTGACGGGATCCTCCTACGAGCAGTACTTC.